Shown below are 23 T cell receptor gamma chains from a single sample sequenced in a study of gamma-delta chains in newborns, infants, children. TCRdb reapplied CATT to the reads. The table has about 2,700 gamma-chain clones, 20% to 30% seen once. Specimen: blood. The receptors originated from a child who was a newborn, infant or young child, either healthy, febrile or measles-vaccinated (not recorded which).

This clone turned up a few times. The genes are TRGV9 and TRGJ1 or TRGJ2. The CDR3 sequence is 14 residues long. The V gene's germline CDR1 is GITISATS and CDR2 ISYDGTV (reference sequence). The J segment lost 3 bases and the V segment lost 2 bases, leaving 7 bases of the junction unmatched. CDR3 coding DNA: TGTGCCTTGTGGGAGGGTCCGACTTATTATAAGAAACTCTTT. It yields the protein CALWEGPTYYKKLF.

On this clone: Other nucleotide sequences in the sample specify the same CDR3. This chain uses TRGV9 with TRGJP. Germline V gene lookup returns CDR1 GITISATS and CDR2 ISYDGTV (reference sequence). CDR3 size: 19 residues. V shed 0 bases, J shed 7 bases, and the junction held 12 bases outside the gene matches. The CDR3 DNA reads as TGTGCCTTGTGGGAGGTGCACTCCCTTCAGGAGTTGGGCAAAAAAATCAAGGTATTT. Protein: CALWEVHSLQELGKKIKVF.

With regard to this clone: A clone one base away is much larger, so this may be a read error. Other DNA sequences in this specimen translate into the identical CDR3. The V call is TRGV9, the J call TRGJP. The CDR3 has 17 amino acids. Trimming at V came to 0 bases and at J to 7 bases, leaving 6 bases not matched to a gene. Germline CDR1 reads GITISATS; CDR2 reads ISYDGTV (reference sequence). CDR3 sequence: CALWEVRGELGKKIKVF. CDR3 coding DNA: TGTGCCTTGTGGGAGGTGCGGGGCGAGTTGGGCAAAAAAATCAAGGTATTT.

This clone turned up a few times. One base away lies a much larger clone, so this may be a sequencing read error. Other nucleotide sequences from this sample produce the same CDR3. The rearrangement uses TRGV2 and TRGJ1 or TRGJ2. CDR1 and CDR2 from the germline V gene are EGSNGY and YDSYNSKV. CDR3 size: 10 residues. The CDR3 bases are TGTGCCACTTGGGAAAATAAGAAACTCTTT. Translated, it gives CATWENKKLF.

The chain is built from TRGV9 and TRGJP. V lost 3 bases, J lost 2 bases, and 4 bases stayed unmatched. The CDR3 has 17 residues. The germline CDR1 and CDR2 sequences are GITISATS and ISYDGTV (reference sequence). Written as DNA, the CDR3 is TGTGCCTTGTGGGAGCTCCGGCAAGAGTTGGGCAAAAAAATCAAGGTATTT. Protein: CALWELRQELGKKIKVF.

This clone is labeled medium-sized (0.01 to 0.1%). The identical CDR3 is also encoded by other nucleotide sequences in the sample. This rearrangement joins TRGV9 to TRGJP. The germline V gene has CDR1 GITISATS and CDR2 ISYDGTV (reference sequence). The length of the CDR3 is 17 residues. V was pared by 0 bases and J by 7 bases, with 6 bases of the junction left unmatched. CDR3 bases: TGTGCCTTGTGGGAGGTGCAAAAGGAGTTGGGCAAAAAAATCAAGGTATTT. This codes for CALWEVQKELGKKIKVF.

This clone was found a few times. In DNA, the CDR3 is TGTGCCTTGTGGGAACACCAAGAGTTGGGCAAAAAAATCAAGGTATTT. Translating it yields CALWEHQELGKKIKVF. The chain links TRGV9 to TRGJP. Germline V gives CDR1 GITISATS, CDR2 ISYDGTV (reference sequence). Germline trimming cut 4 bases from V and 4 bases from J; bases unmatched to any gene: 4. The CDR3 covers 16 residues.

The J gene is TRGJP, the V gene TRGV9. CDR1 GITISATS and CDR2 ISYDGTV come from the germline V gene (reference sequence). V gave up 2 bases and J gave up 4 bases; unmatched junction bases: 8. CDR3 size: 18 residues. DNA for the CDR3: TGTGCCTTGTGGGAGGAGGGCACACAAGAGTTGGGCAAAAAAATCAAGGTATTT. As protein: CALWEEGTQELGKKIKVF.

This clone was seen only a few times. TCRdb lists the protein of a much larger clone for this DNA, which differs at residue 12, so this is likely a read error; the protein given here is translated from the DNA itself. The chain carries TRGV9 and TRGJP. Germline V gives CDR1 GITISATS, CDR2 ISYDGTV (reference sequence). This CDR3 contains 16 residues. CDR3 residues: CALWEVGELGKIIKVF. The DNA for the CDR3 is TGTGCCTTGTGGGAGGTAGGAGAGTTGGGCAAAATAATCAAGGTATTT.

Concerning this clone itself: A single base separates this from a much larger clone, so it may be a read error. The genes are TRGV9 and TRGJP. CDR3 length equals 17 residues. CDR1 is GITISATS, CDR2 ISYDGTV, per germline (reference sequence). The CDR3 region has the DNA TGTGCCGTGTGGGAGGAAGACCTAGAGTTGGGCAAAAAAATCAAGGTATTT. Translating it yields CAVWEEDLELGKKIKVF.

A remark on this clone: One end of the junction varies from germline; a read error may be responsible. The rearrangement uses TRGV9 and TRGJP. Looked up from germline, CDR1 is GITISATS and CDR2 is ISYDGTV (reference sequence). The CDR3 has 17 residues. DNA for the CDR3: TGTGCCTTGTGGGAGCCTAGCAGGGAGTTTGGCAAAAAAATCAAGGTATTT. Encoded protein: CALWEPSREFGKKIKVF.

A note on this clone: At one end, the junction sequence differs from germline, possibly due to a read error. The chain carries TRGV9 and TRGJP. CDR3 size: 17 residues. CDR1 is GITISATS and CDR2 is ISYDGTV in the germline V gene (reference sequence). CDR3 protein: CALWGVTSRLAKKIKVF. The CDR3 coding sequence is TGTGCCTTGTGGGGGGTGACGTCGAGGTTGGCCAAAAAAATCAAGGTATTT.

The V call is TRGV9, the J call TRGJP. This CDR3 comprises 18 residues. V was clipped by 2 bases and J by 7 bases; unmatched bases: 11. Germline V gene data show CDR1 as GITISATS and CDR2 as ISYDGTV (reference sequence). The CDR3 DNA sequence: TGTGCCTTGTGGGAGGCCCCGGGTGGGGAGTTGGGCAAAAAAATCAAGGTATTT. Translation gives CALWEAPGGELGKKIKVF.

The chain links TRGV9 to TRGJ1 or TRGJ2. The CDR3 is 13 amino acids. The germline CDR1 and CDR2 sequences are GITISATS and ISYDGTV (reference sequence). Germline trimming cut 3 bases from V and 9 bases from J; bases unmatched to any gene: 11. The CDR3 here is CALWESRVTKKLF. Here the CDR3 DNA reads TGTGCCTTGTGGGAGTCCAGGGTCACTAAGAAACTCTTT.

Remarks on this clone: A much larger clone sits a single nucleotide away, making a read error possible. The chain links TRGV9 to TRGJP. The CDR3 spans 17 residues. Germline lookup yields CDR1 GITISATS and CDR2 ISYDGTV (reference sequence). The CDR3 sequence: CALWEVQEELGKKTKVF. In DNA form, the CDR3 reads TGTGCCTTGTGGGAGGTGCAAGAAGAGTTGGGCAAAAAAACCAAGGTATTT.

The chain joins TRGV9 to TRGJP. From germline, CDR1 is GITISATS and CDR2 ISYDGTV (reference sequence). The CDR3 is made up of 18 amino acids. Unmatched junction bases numbered 11, after V lost 2 bases and J lost 7 bases. DNA for the CDR3: TGTGCCTTGTGGGAGGCACCGGAGTATGAGTTGGGCAAAAAAATCAAGGTATTT. This translates into CALWEAPEYELGKKIKVF.

As for this clone: A much larger clone sits a single nucleotide away, making a read error possible. The V call is TRGV9, the J call TRGJP. Germline lookup yields CDR1 GITISATS and CDR2 ISYDGTV (reference sequence). The CDR3 length is 17 residues. J lost 5 bases, V lost 2 bases, and 6 bases had no gene match. As DNA, the CDR3 is TGTGCCTTGTGGGAGGAACGTGAAGAGTTGGGCAAAAAAATCAAGGTATTT. Translating gives CALWEEREELGKKIKVF.

With regard to this clone: This sequence may be a read error, since a much larger clone differs from it by one base. The sample contains more than one DNA sequence encoding this CDR3. This rearrangement joins TRGV9 to TRGJP. This CDR3 has 16 amino acids. CDR1 and CDR2 (germline): GITISATS, ISYDGTV (reference sequence). Here the CDR3 reads CALWESQELGKKIKVF. The CDR3 region has the DNA TGTGCCTTGTGGGAGTCGCAAGAGTTGGGCAAAAAAATCAAGGTGTTT.

V and J are TRGV9 and TRGJP. CDR1 is GITISATS and CDR2 is ISYDGTV in the germline V gene (reference sequence). Trimming at V came to 0 bases and at J to 9 bases, leaving 11 bases not matched to a gene. This CDR3 has 18 amino acids. The CDR3 is CALWEVQMARLGKKIKVF. DNA for the CDR3: TGTGCCTTGTGGGAGGTGCAAATGGCTAGGTTGGGCAAAAAAATCAAGGTATTT.

This clone was picked up one time. A read error may explain this, as a much larger clone is one base away. The V gene is TRGV9, the J gene TRGJP. V lost 4 bases, J lost 4 bases, and 7 bases stayed unmatched. The germline V gene encodes CDR1 GITISATS and CDR2 ISYDGTV (reference sequence). The CDR3 totals 17 residues. The CDR3 is CALWDKPQELGKKIKVF. The CDR3 DNA follows: TGTGCCTTGTGGGATAAGCCCCAAGAGTTGGGCAAAAAAATCAAGGTATTT.

This clone rates as medium-sized (0.01 to 0.1%). The V call is TRGV2, the J call TRGJ1 or TRGJ2. V shed 0 bases and J 7 bases; nucleotides not matched to a gene: 6. The germline V gene has CDR1 EGSNGY and CDR2 YDSYNSKV. The CDR3 has 13 residues. The CDR3 protein is CATWDGPHYKKLF. In nucleotides, the CDR3 is TGTGCCACCTGGGACGGGCCTCACTATAAGAAACTCTTT.

This clone was detected a few times. The rearrangement joins TRGV9 to TRGJP. V lost 3 bases and J lost 6; bases outside the gene matches: 8. This CDR3 spans 17 amino acids. The germline V gene encodes CDR1 GITISATS and CDR2 ISYDGTV (reference sequence). Here the CDR3 reads CALWELIGELGKKIKVF. CDR3 nucleotides: TGTGCCTTGTGGGAGCTGATTGGAGAGTTGGGCAAAAAAATCAAGGTATTT.

Comments on this clone: A much larger clone differs from this one at a single base, so this may be a read error. Other DNA sequences in the sample encode the same CDR3. This rearrangement joins TRGV9 to TRGJP. The CDR3 length is 18 residues. CDR1 is GITISATS and CDR2 is ISYDGTV in the germline V gene (reference sequence). Here the CDR3 DNA reads TGTGCCTTGTGGGAGGTGCCGCGGCAAGAGTTGGGCAAAAAAATCAAGGTATTC. It translates to CALWEVPRQELGKKIKVF.